The 6 T cell receptor beta chains given below trace back to one sample, sequenced in a study of identical twins. TCRdb re-called the 5' RACE reads through MiXCR, storing one row per CDR3 protein. The sample lists just over 500,000 distinct CDR3 sequences, 22% occurring once. The same sample was also used in a study of T cells expressing NK-cell markers.

Sequencing used CD4+ T cells sorted from blood. The source of these receptors is a woman aged 18 to 35 in good health.

The genes are TRBV20-1 and TRBJ2-7, with 10 bases matching TRBD2. This CDR3 has 14 residues. V shed 5 bases and J 2 bases; nucleotides not matched to a gene: 6. Germline CDR1 is DFQATT and CDR2 is SNEGSKA (reference sequence). CDR3 loop: CSALAGAAAYEQYF. In DNA form, the CDR3 reads TGCAGTGCTCTAGCGGGAGCCGCCGCCTACGAGCAGTACTTC.

This chain connects TRBV20-1 to TRBJ2-1; 7 bases map to TRBD2. Germline assignment: CDR1 DFQATT and CDR2 SNEGSKA (reference sequence). This CDR3 contains 13 residues. The chain's CDR3 is CSGMTSFFNEQFF. The CDR3 DNA reads TGCAGCGGAATGACTAGCTTCTTCAATGAGCAGTTCTTC.

In this sample, this clonotype turned up a few times. The chain uses TRBV20-1 and TRBJ1-1, with TRBD1 matching over 8 bases. The germline V gene encodes CDR1 DFQATT and CDR2 SNEGSKA (reference sequence). V lost 5 bases to trimming and J lost 6 bases; unmatched junction nucleotides: 8. This CDR3 comprises 13 residues. This chain's CDR3 is CSASRTGTPEAFF. In DNA form, the CDR3 reads TGCAGTGCTTCCCGGACAGGGACGCCTGAAGCTTTCTTT.

This clonotype turned up a few times. This chain joins TRBV15 and TRBJ2-1, with TRBD2 as a possible D gene (6 bases). CDR1 is LNHNV, CDR2 YYDKDF, per germline (reference sequence). V was clipped by 5 bases and J by 5 bases, with 19 bases between them. CDR3 length equals 16 residues. The CDR3 region has the DNA TGTGCCACCAGCCATCAATCCTATCGGAGGGACAATGAGCAGTTCTTC. This encodes CATSHQSYRRDNEQFF.

The chain uses TRBV7-9 and TRBJ2-5; TRBD1 aligns across 7 bases. V shed 1 base, J shed 8 bases, and the junction held 7 bases outside the gene matches. The CDR3 has 14 residues. Germline lookup yields CDR1 SEHNR and CDR2 FQNEAQ (reference sequence). The CDR3: CASSLEAQGSTQYF. The CDR3 DNA follows: TGTGCCAGCAGCTTAGAGGCACAGGGGTCCACCCAGTACTTC.

This clonotype has only a few counts. This chain links TRBV15 with TRBJ2-7; 9 bases are a match to TRBD2. CDR3 length: 15 residues. Germline CDR1 LNHNV, CDR2 YYDKDF (reference sequence). The trim removed 1 base at V and 4 bases at J, leaving 5 bases unmatched. The CDR3 DNA reads as TGTGCCACCAGCAGAGCAGCGGGAGGTCTGTACGAGCAGTACTTC. Its protein product is CATSRAAGGLYEQYF.